This T cell receptor beta chain derives from a study of blood T cells in healthy people across ages. Background on the study: About one barcoded beta molecule was captured per two T cells (by template switching). Findings and limits, study-wide: Per million T cells, TCR beta diversity dropped roughly linearly as age increased.

Remarks on this clonotype: The antigen is unknown.

Donors ranged from about 6 to 95 years old and were healthy Caucasians in Russia. From germline, CDR1 is SGHAT and CDR2 FQDESV (reference sequence). The CDR3 has 16 residues. Trimming pared 1 base from V and 4 bases from J, leaving 15 bases between. It was with a sample-barcoded 5' primer and a J-beta primer mix that a second PCR of roughly 7 to 12 cycles was run. Every sample returned 2.5 million or more CDR3-containing paired-end reads. TCRdb re-derived calls from the 5' RACE reads in MiXCR, one entry per CDR3 protein. Of some 1,800,000 distinct CDR3 sequences in the sample, 30% to 40% were seen once.

The sequence was obtained from a human donor in good health. This chain connects TRBV11-1 to TRBJ2-3, with a possible D match to TRBD2 (5 bases). Input material: blood. The CDR3 loop is CASSLGGQTFADTQYF. DNA of the CDR3: TGTGCCAGCAGCTTAGGCGGGCAAACCTTCGCAGATACGCAGTATTTT.